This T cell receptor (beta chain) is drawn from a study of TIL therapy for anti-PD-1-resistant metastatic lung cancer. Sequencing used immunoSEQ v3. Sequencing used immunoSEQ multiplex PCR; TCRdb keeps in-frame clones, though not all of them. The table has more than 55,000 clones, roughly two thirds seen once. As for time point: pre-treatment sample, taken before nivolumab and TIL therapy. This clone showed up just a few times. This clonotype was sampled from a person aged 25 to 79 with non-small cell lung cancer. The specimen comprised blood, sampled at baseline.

As DNA, the CDR3 is TGTGCCAGCAGCAAAACCGGGACAGGGTATGAAAAACTGTTTTTT. It codes for CASSKTGTGYEKLFF. V gene TRBV5-6 combines with J gene TRBJ1-4, with TRBD1 identical over 9 bases. Germline V gene lookup returns CDR1 SGHDT and CDR2 YYEEEE. Unmatched junction bases numbered 7, after V lost 4 bases and J lost 6 bases. CDR3 length equals 15 residues.